The source of this T cell receptor beta chain is a study of T-cell memory formation after mild COVID-19. Whole-study results and caveats: Day 15 to 85 contracting clones showed balanced CD4/CD8; day 15 to 37 expanders favored CD4+. Some clones that responded turned up in pre-infection memory, which suggests that cross-reactive memory joined in. In second-wave clones peaking day 37, SARS-CoV-2 specificity remained unconfirmed.

V was clipped by 6 bases and J by 2 bases, with 10 bases between them. The CDR3 contains 14 residues. Worth noting for this clonotype: The target antigen is unknown.

MiXCR was run by TCRdb on the 5' RACE reads, yielding one entry per CDR3 protein. The table includes roughly 340,000 distinct CDR3 sequences, less than 20% detected once. This rearrangement joins TRBV12-3 or TRBV12-4 to TRBJ2-2; D gene ambiguous. The sequencing sample was made of PBMCs or a T cell subset sorted from them (not recorded which). The sequence was obtained from a man aged 18 to 35 who had mild COVID-19 (a few samples of this study predate the infection). Cell type and time point are not known. CDR3 nucleotides: TGTGCCAGCAGCATGACACCTAACACCGGGGAGCTGTTTTTT. It is translated as CASSMTPNTGELFF.